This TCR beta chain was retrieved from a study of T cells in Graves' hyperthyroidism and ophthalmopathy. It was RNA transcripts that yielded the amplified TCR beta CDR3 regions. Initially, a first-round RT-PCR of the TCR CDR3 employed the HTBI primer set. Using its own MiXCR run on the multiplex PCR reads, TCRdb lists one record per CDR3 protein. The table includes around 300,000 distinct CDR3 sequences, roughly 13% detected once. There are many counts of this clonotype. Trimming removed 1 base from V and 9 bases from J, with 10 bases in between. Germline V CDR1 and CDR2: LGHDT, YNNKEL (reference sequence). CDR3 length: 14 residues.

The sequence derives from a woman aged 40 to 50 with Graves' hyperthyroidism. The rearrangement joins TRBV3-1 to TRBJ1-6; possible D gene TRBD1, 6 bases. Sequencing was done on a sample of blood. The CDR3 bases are TGTGCCAGCAGCCAAGGAGGGGGATCTTCACCCCTCCACTTT. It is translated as CASSQGGGSSPLHF.